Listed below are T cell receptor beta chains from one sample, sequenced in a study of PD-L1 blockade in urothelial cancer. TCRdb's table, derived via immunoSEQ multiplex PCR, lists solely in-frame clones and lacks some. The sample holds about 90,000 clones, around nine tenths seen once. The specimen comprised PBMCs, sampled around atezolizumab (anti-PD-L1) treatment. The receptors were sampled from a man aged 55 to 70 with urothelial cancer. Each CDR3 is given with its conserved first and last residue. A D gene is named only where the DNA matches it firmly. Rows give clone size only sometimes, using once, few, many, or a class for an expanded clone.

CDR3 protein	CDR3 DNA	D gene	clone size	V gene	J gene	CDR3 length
CASSQASYNEQFF	TGTGCCAGCAGCCAGGCCTCCTACAATGAGCAGTTCTTC	NA	NA	TRBV7-3	TRBJ2-1	13
CSVSTGANSGNTIYF	TGCAGCGTTTCAACAGGGGCTAACTCTGGAAACACCATATATTTT	TRBD1	NA	TRBV29-1	TRBJ1-3	15
CASSLSSPARETQYF	TGCGCCAGCAGCCTGAGTAGTCCCGCGCGGGAGACCCAGTACTTC	NA	NA	TRBV5-1	TRBJ2-5	15
CATSRDRVNQPQHF	TGTGCCACCAGCAGAGACAGGGTAAATCAGCCCCAGCATTTT	NA	NA	TRBV15	TRBJ1-5	14
CASSQERGQGGYEQYF	TGTGCCAGCAGCCAAGAAAGGGGGCAGGGAGGCTACGAGCAGTACTTC	NA	NA	TRBV4-2	TRBJ2-7	16
CASSQFMGEGYEQYF	TGCGCCAGCAGCCAATTCATGGGAGAAGGGTACGAGCAGTACTTC	NA	NA	TRBV4-1	TRBJ2-7	15
CASSLRSGANVLTF	TGTGCCAGCAGCTTACGCTCTGGGGCCAACGTCCTGACTTTC	NA	NA	TRBV27	TRBJ2-6	14
CASSSTSGTSGVWDTQYF	TGTGCCAGCAGCTCGACCTCTGGGACTAGCGGCGTGTGGGATACGCAGTATTTT	NA	NA	TRBV12-1	TRBJ2-3	18
CASSRLAGFGPFF	TGTGCCAGCAGTCGACTAGCGGGCTTCGGTCCGTTCTTC	TRBD2	NA	TRBV28	TRBJ2-1	13
CASTFGQEGDEQFF	TGCGCCAGCACCTTCGGACAGGAGGGCGATGAGCAGTTCTTC	NA	NA	TRBV5-1	TRBJ2-1	14
CASRPSQGPLWEQYF	TGTGCCAGCAGGCCAAGCCAGGGGCCTCTTTGGGAGCAGTACTTC	NA	NA	TRBV28	TRBJ2-7	15
CASSSKDTTYEQYF	TGTGCCAGCAGCTCGAAGGACACAACCTACGAGCAGTACTTC	NA	NA	TRBV5-4	TRBJ2-7	14
CASSFQGSTNEKLFF	TGTGCCAGCAGCTTCCAGGGGTCGACTAATGAAAAACTGTTTTTT	NA	few	TRBV7-9	TRBJ1-4	15
CASSRRLEYGNEQFF	TGCGCCAGCAGCCGGCGGCTTGAGTATGGTAATGAGCAGTTCTTC	NA	NA	TRBV4-3	TRBJ2-1	15
CASSLDGGQLLPQHF	TGTGCCAGCAGCTTAGACGGCGGACAATTACTGCCCCAGCATTTT	NA	NA	TRBV7-2	TRBJ1-5	15
CAWGTKSNYEQYF	TGTGCCTGGGGGACAAAGAGCAACTACGAGCAGTACTTC	NA	NA	TRBV30	TRBJ2-7	13
CASSPRDSRSEEAFF	TGTGCCAGCTCACCACGGGACAGCCGATCCGAGGAAGCTTTCTTT	TRBD1	NA	TRBV18	TRBJ1-1	15
CASSRTSANEQFF	TGTGCCAGCTCACGAACTAGCGCCAATGAGCAGTTCTTC	TRBD2	NA	TRBV18	TRBJ2-1	13
CSVDRVNTEAFF	TGCAGCGTGGACAGAGTGAACACTGAAGCTTTCTTT	NA	NA	TRBV29-1	TRBJ1-1	12
CASSLTRTTNYGYTF	TGTGCCAGCAGCTTAACGCGGACAACTAACTATGGCTACACCTTC	NA	NA	TRBV7-3	TRBJ1-2	15
CASSIGPGQGMNTEAFF	TGTGCCAGTAGTATCGGCCCCGGACAGGGAATGAACACTGAAGCTTTCTTT	TRBD1	NA	TRBV19	TRBJ1-1	17
CASSLRGLANTGELFF	TGTGCCAGCAGCTTAAGGGGACTCGCGAACACCGGGGAGCTGTTTTTT	NA	NA	TRBV7-9	TRBJ2-2	16
CASREGYEQYF	TGTGCCAGCAGGGAGGGCTACGAGCAGTACTTC	TRBD2	NA	TRBV19	TRBJ2-7	11
CASSSTELNQPQHF	TGTGCCAGCAGTTCGACAGAGCTCAATCAGCCCCAGCATTTT	NA	NA	TRBV28	TRBJ1-5	14
CASSFGGSEGYGYTF	TGCGCCAGCAGCTTTGGGGGGTCGGAGGGCTATGGCTACACCTTC	NA	NA	TRBV5-1	TRBJ1-2	15
CASSPAGATDTQYF	TGTGCCAGCTCACCTGCAGGGGCCACAGATACGCAGTATTTT	NA	NA	TRBV18	TRBJ2-3	14
CASSLGSSGTETQYF	TGTGCCAGCAGCTTAGGTTCTAGCGGAACAGAGACCCAGTACTTC	TRBD2	NA	TRBV13	TRBJ2-5	15
CASSVGDRPYEQYF	TGTGCCAGCAGCGTAGGGGACAGGCCATACGAGCAGTACTTC	TRBD1	NA	TRBV9	TRBJ2-7	14
CASSPDRNSAEGRYF	TGCGCCAGCAGCCCGGACAGAAACTCAGCGGAAGGGAGGTATTTT	NA	NA	TRBV4-3	TRBJ2-3	15
CASSPRRDRGYQPQHF	TGCGCCAGCAGCCCCCGCCGGGACAGGGGGTATCAGCCCCAGCATTTT	TRBD1	few	TRBV5-1	TRBJ1-5	16
CASRKWDLRQGAKNIQYF	TGTGCCAGCCGTAAATGGGATTTGCGACAGGGGGCCAAAAACATTCAGTACTTC	TRBD1	once	TRBV28	TRBJ2-4	18
CASSLEGLLRAQYF	TGTGCCAGCAGCTTAGAGGGACTTCTACGGGCCCAGTACTTC	NA	once	TRBV7-2	TRBJ2-5	14
CASSTGTLNQPQHF	TGTGCCAGTAGTACCGGGACACTTAATCAGCCCCAGCATTTT	NA	NA	TRBV19	TRBJ1-5	14
CASSVAGGAGNEQFF	TGTGCCAGCAGTGTAGCGGGAGGGGCTGGTAATGAGCAGTTCTTC	TRBD2	NA	TRBV7-3	TRBJ2-1	15
CASSDWTGADTQYF	TGTGCCAGCAGTGACTGGACAGGGGCAGATACGCAGTATTTT	TRBD1	NA	TRBV6-4	TRBJ2-3	14
CASSLDDRANEQYF	TGTGCCAGCAGCTTAGATGACAGGGCGAACGAGCAGTACTTC	TRBD1	NA	TRBV7-6	TRBJ2-7	14
CACGRKGRSTDTQYF	TGTGCCTGTGGCAGGAAAGGCCGCTCCACAGATACGCAGTATTTT	NA	NA	TRBV30	TRBJ2-3	15
CSVDAPGLAGASEQYF	TGCAGCGTTGACGCTCCCGGACTAGCGGGAGCGTCCGAGCAGTACTTC	TRBD2	once	TRBV29-1	TRBJ2-7	16